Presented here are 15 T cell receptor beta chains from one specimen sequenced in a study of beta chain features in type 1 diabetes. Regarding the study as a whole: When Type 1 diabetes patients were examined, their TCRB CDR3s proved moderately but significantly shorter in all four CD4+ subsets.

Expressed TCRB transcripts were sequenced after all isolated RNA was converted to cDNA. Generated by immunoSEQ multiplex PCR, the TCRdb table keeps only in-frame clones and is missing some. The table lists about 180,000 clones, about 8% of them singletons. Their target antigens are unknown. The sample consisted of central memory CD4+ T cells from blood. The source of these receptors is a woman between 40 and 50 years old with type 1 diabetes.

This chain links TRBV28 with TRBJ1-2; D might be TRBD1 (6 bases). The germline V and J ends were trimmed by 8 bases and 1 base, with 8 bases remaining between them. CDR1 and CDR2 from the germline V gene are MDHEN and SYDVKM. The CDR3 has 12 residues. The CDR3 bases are TGTGCCAGCGGGGGCATTAACTATGGCTACACCTTC. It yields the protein CASGGINYGYTF.

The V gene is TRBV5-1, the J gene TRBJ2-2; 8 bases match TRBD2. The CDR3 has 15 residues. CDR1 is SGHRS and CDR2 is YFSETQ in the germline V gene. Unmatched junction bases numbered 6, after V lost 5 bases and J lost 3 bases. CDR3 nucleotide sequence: TGCGCCAGCAGTTCCGGGAGGGCGGACACCGGGGAGCTGTTTTTT. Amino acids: CASSSGRADTGELFF.

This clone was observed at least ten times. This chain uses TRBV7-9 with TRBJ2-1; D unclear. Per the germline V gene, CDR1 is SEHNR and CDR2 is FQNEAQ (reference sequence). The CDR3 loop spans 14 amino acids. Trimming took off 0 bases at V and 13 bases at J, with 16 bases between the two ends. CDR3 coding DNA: TGTGCCAGCAGCTTAGCGCTGGAGAATACAAGACAGTTCTTC. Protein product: CASSLALENTRQFF.

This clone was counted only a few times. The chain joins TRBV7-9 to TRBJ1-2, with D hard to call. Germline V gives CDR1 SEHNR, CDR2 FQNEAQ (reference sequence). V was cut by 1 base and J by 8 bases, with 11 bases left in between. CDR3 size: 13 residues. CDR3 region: CASSLEALLGYTF. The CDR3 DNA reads TGTGCCAGCAGCTTAGAAGCTTTGTTGGGCTACACCTTC.

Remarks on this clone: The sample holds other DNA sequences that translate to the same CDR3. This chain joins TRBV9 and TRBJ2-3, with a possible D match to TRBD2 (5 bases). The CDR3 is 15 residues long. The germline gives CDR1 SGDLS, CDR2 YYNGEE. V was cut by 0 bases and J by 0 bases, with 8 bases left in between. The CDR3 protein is CASSVGGQSTDTQYF. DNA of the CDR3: TGTGCCAGCAGCGTAGGAGGGCAGAGCACAGATACGCAGTATTTT.

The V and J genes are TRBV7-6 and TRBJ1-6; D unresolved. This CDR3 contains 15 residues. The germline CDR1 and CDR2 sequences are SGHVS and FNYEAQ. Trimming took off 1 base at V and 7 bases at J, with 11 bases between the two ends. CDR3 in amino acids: CASSLGGPGNSPLHF. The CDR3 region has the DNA TGTGCCAGCAGCTTAGGAGGGCCCGGGAATTCACCCCTCCACTTT.

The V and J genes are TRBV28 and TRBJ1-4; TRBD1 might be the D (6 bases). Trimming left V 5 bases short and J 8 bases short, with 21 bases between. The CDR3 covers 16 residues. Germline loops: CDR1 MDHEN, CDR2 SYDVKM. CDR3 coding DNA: TGTGCCAGCAGTCCGCCATTGGGACATAAGGAGGAAAAACTGTTTTTT. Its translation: CASSPPLGHKEEKLFF.

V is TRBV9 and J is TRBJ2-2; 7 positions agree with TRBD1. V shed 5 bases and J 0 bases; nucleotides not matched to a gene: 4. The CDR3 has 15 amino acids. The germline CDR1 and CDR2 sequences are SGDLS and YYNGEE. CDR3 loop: CASRRTGPNTGELFF. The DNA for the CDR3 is TGTGCCAGCAGGAGGACAGGACCGAACACCGGGGAGCTGTTTTTT. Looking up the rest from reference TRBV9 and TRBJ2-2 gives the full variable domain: DSGVTQTPKHLITATGQRVTLRCSPRSGDLSVYWYQQSLDQGLQFLIQYYNGEERAKGNILERFSAQQFPDLHSELNLSSLELGDSALYFCASRRTGPNTGELFFGEGSRLTVL.

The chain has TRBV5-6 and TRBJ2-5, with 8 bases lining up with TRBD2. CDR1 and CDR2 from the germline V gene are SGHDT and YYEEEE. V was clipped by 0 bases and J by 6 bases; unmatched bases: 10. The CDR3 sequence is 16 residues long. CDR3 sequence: CASSLAGGLGMKTQYF. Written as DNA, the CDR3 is TGTGCCAGCAGCTTGGCTGGGGGACTAGGGATGAAGACCCAGTACTTC.

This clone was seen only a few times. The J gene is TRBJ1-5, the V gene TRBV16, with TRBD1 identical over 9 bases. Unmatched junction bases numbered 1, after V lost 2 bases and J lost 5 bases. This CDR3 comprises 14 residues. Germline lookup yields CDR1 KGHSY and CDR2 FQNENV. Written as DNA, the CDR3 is TGTGCCAGCAGCCAAAGGACAGGGGATCAGCCCCAGCATTTT. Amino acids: CASSQRTGDQPQHF.

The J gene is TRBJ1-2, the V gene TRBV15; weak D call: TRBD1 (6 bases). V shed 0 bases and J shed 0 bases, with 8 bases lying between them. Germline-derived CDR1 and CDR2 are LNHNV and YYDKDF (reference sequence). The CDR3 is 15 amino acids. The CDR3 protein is CATSRDRTANYGYTF. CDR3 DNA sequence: TGTGCCACCAGCAGAGATCGGACAGCTAACTATGGCTACACCTTC.

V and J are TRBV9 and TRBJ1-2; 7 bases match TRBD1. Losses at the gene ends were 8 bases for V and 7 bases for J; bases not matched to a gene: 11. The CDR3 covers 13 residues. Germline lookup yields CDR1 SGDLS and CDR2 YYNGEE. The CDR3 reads CASSFGTEGGYTF. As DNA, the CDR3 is TGTGCCAGTTCTTTCGGGACAGAAGGTGGCTACACCTTC.

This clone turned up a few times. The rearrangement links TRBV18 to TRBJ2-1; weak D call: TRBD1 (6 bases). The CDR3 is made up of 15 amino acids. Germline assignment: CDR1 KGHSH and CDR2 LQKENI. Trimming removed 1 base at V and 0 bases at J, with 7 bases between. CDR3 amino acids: CASSPQGGSYNEQFF. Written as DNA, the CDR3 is TGTGCCAGCTCACCACAAGGGGGCTCCTACAATGAGCAGTTCTTC.

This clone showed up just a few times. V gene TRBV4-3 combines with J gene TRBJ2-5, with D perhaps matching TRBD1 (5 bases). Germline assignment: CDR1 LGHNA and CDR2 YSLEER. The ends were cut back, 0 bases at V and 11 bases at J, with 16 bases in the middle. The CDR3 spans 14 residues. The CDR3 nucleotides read TGCGCCAGCAGCCAAGAGGGGAACAGGCTGGGGCAGTACTTC. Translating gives CASSQEGNRLGQYF.

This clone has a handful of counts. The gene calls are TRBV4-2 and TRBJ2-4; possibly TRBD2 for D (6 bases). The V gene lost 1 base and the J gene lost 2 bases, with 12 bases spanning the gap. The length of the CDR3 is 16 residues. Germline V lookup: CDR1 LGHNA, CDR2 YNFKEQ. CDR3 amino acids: CASSQGARGTKNIQYF. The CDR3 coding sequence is TGTGCCAGCAGCCAAGGGGCCCGGGGGACCAAAAACATTCAGTACTTC.